Listed below are T cell receptor beta chains from one sample, sequenced in a study of blood T cell repertoires in COVID-19. The repertoire was sequenced with immunoSEQ multiplex PCR; TCRdb's copy has only in-frame clones and lacks some. The sample carries 60,000 to 70,000 clones, around 82% recorded once. The sequencing sample was made of peripheral blood. Source of these receptors: a man aged 60 to 69 with acute or convalescent COVID-19. CDR3s include the opening cysteine and the closing phenylalanine or tryptophan. The order of the fields is J gene, D gene, clone size, V gene, CDR3 length, CDR3 DNA, CDR3 protein. D genes are given only for firm matches. A row's size may be missing; if present it is once, few, many or a size class.

J gene: TRBJ1-1; D gene: NA; clone size: NA; V gene: TRBV30; CDR3 length: 13; CDR3 DNA: TGTGCCTGGAGGGCACAGGGAATAACTGAAGCTTTCTTT; CDR3 protein: CAWRAQGITEAFF
J gene: TRBJ1-5; D gene: TRBD1; clone size: NA; V gene: TRBV18; CDR3 length: 14; CDR3 DNA: TGTGCCAGCTCCCAAGGGACAGGCAATCAGCCCCAGCATTTT; CDR3 protein: CASSQGTGNQPQHF
J gene: TRBJ1-2; D gene: NA; clone size: NA; V gene: TRBV19; CDR3 length: 15; CDR3 DNA: TGTGCCAGTAGTAACTGGGCCAAGGATCCTTATGGCTACACCTTC; CDR3 protein: CASSNWAKDPYGYTF
J gene: TRBJ2-2; D gene: NA; clone size: once; V gene: TRBV6-4; CDR3 length: 12; CDR3 DNA: TGTGCCAGCCGGGAATCCACCGGGGAGCTGTTTTTT; CDR3 protein: CASRESTGELFF
J gene: TRBJ1-6; D gene: TRBD1; clone size: once; V gene: TRBV30; CDR3 length: 14; CDR3 DNA: TGTGCCGGGGGCGGGACAGGTACTAATTCACCCCTCCACTTT; CDR3 protein: CAGGGTGTNSPLHF
J gene: TRBJ2-1; D gene: NA; clone size: NA; V gene: TRBV27; CDR3 length: 17; CDR3 DNA: TGTGCCAGCAGTTTACGATCGAGGCCTACCTCTTACAATGAGCAGTTCTTC; CDR3 protein: CASSLRSRPTSYNEQFF
J gene: TRBJ2-7; D gene: TRBD1; clone size: NA; V gene: TRBV19; CDR3 length: 14; CDR3 DNA: TGTGCCAGTAGTATTGGGACAGAGACCTACGAGCAGTACTTC; CDR3 protein: CASSIGTETYEQYF
J gene: TRBJ2-5; D gene: NA; clone size: NA; V gene: TRBV5-1; CDR3 length: 15; CDR3 DNA: TGCGCCAGCAGCATACGACAGGCCCTCCAAGAGACCCAGTACTTC; CDR3 protein: CASSIRQALQETQYF
J gene: TRBJ1-2; D gene: NA; clone size: NA; V gene: TRBV14; CDR3 length: 13; CDR3 DNA: TGTGCCAGCAGCCAAGTTGAGAACTATGGCTACACCTTC; CDR3 protein: CASSQVENYGYTF
J gene: TRBJ2-6; D gene: NA; clone size: NA; V gene: TRBV19; CDR3 length: 18; CDR3 DNA: TGTGCCAGTTCCCCGGGGGGCAGGAAAAGCTCTGGGGCCAACGTCCTGACTTTC; CDR3 protein: CASSPGGRKSSGANVLTF
J gene: TRBJ2-5; D gene: NA; clone size: NA; V gene: TRBV24-1; CDR3 length: 12; CDR3 DNA: TGTGCCACCAGTGAGGTTTTCGGGACCCAGTACTTC; CDR3 protein: CATSEVFGTQYF
J gene: TRBJ2-3; D gene: TRBD2; clone size: few; V gene: TRBV7-2; CDR3 length: 15; CDR3 DNA: TGTGCCAGCAGCTTAGCTGCTAGCGGGGGGGATACGCAGTATTTT; CDR3 protein: CASSLAASGGDTQYF
J gene: TRBJ2-3; D gene: NA; clone size: NA; V gene: TRBV11-2; CDR3 length: 18; CDR3 DNA: TGTGCCAGCAGAACCAACCCCGGTTTTTTCACTAGCACAGATACGCAGTATTTT; CDR3 protein: CASRTNPGFFTSTDTQYF
J gene: TRBJ2-3; D gene: TRBD1; clone size: NA; V gene: TRBV11-3; CDR3 length: 16; CDR3 DNA: TGTGCCAGCAGCTTATACGGGACAGGGCCCACAGATACGCAGTATTTT; CDR3 protein: CASSLYGTGPTDTQYF
J gene: TRBJ1-6; D gene: NA; clone size: once; V gene: TRBV27; CDR3 length: 14; CDR3 DNA: TGTGCCAGCAGTTTACTATCATATAATTCACCCCTCCACTTT; CDR3 protein: CASSLLSYNSPLHF
J gene: TRBJ2-1; D gene: NA; clone size: NA; V gene: TRBV10-3; CDR3 length: 13; CDR3 DNA: TGTGCCACCTTCCGGGAGACCTACAATGAGCAGTTCTTC; CDR3 protein: CATFRETYNEQFF
J gene: TRBJ1-1; D gene: TRBD1; clone size: NA; V gene: TRBV6-1; CDR3 length: 15; CDR3 DNA: TGTGCCAGCAGTGACCCGGGACAGCGAAGGACTGAAGCTTTCTTT; CDR3 protein: CASSDPGQRRTEAFF
J gene: TRBJ1-6; D gene: TRBD1; clone size: NA; V gene: TRBV30; CDR3 length: 15; CDR3 DNA: TGTGCCTGGAGTGGGACAGGGCTCCAGTATTCACCCCTCCACTTT; CDR3 protein: CAWSGTGLQYSPLHF
J gene: TRBJ2-6; D gene: TRBD2; clone size: NA; V gene: TRBV7-8; CDR3 length: 18; CDR3 DNA: TGTGCCAGCAGCATGCGGGGGGCCGCAAGCTCTGGGGCCAACGTCCTGACTTTC; CDR3 protein: CASSMRGAASSGANVLTF
J gene: TRBJ1-2; D gene: NA; clone size: NA; V gene: TRBV21-1; CDR3 length: 14; CDR3 DNA: TGTGCCAGCAGCAAATTGGGCAGTAGTTATGGCTACACCTTC; CDR3 protein: CASSKLGSSYGYTF
J gene: TRBJ2-3; D gene: NA; clone size: NA; V gene: TRBV24-1; CDR3 length: 13; CDR3 DNA: TGTGCCACCAGTGATGCGGAGGGTGATACGCAGTATTTT; CDR3 protein: CATSDAEGDTQYF
J gene: TRBJ1-2; D gene: NA; clone size: NA; V gene: TRBV5-5; CDR3 length: 16; CDR3 DNA: TGTGCCAGCAGCGACCGAGGTGGGCGGGTGACGGTTGGCTACACCTTC; CDR3 protein: CASSDRGGRVTVGYTF
J gene: TRBJ2-5; D gene: TRBD1; clone size: NA; V gene: TRBV5-4; CDR3 length: 15; CDR3 DNA: TGTGCCAGCAGCTTGGCCAGGGGGCCTACGGAGACCCAGTACTTC; CDR3 protein: CASSLARGPTETQYF
J gene: TRBJ1-1; D gene: TRBD1; clone size: NA; V gene: TRBV6-5; CDR3 length: 14; CDR3 DNA: TGTGCCAGCAGTTACTCCGCACAGGGGGCTGAAGCTTTCTTT; CDR3 protein: CASSYSAQGAEAFF
J gene: TRBJ1-1; D gene: NA; clone size: NA; V gene: TRBV11-3; CDR3 length: 11; CDR3 DNA: TGTGCCAGCAGCTTAAAGGAGGAAGCTTTCTTT; CDR3 protein: CASSLKEEAFF
J gene: TRBJ2-3; D gene: NA; clone size: NA; V gene: TRBV27; CDR3 length: 15; CDR3 DNA: TGTGCCAGCAGTTTTTTGGATCCAGCGGTTGATACGCAGTATTTT; CDR3 protein: CASSFLDPAVDTQYF
J gene: TRBJ2-5; D gene: TRBD1; clone size: NA; V gene: TRBV4-3; CDR3 length: 15; CDR3 DNA: TGCGCCAGCAGCCAAGGGGACAGATACCAAGAGACCCAGTACTTC; CDR3 protein: CASSQGDRYQETQYF